Listed below are T cell receptor beta chains from one sample, sequenced in a study of CD8+ T cells in alopecia areata. Data came from immunoSEQ multiplex PCR; TCRdb stores just in-frame clones and leaves some out. The table includes under 200,000 clones, around three fifths detected once. The input for sequencing was CD4+ T cells sorted from blood, taken at week 24, from a patient treated with tofacitinib. All receptors derive from a human donor with alopecia areata. The CDR3 runs from the conserved cysteine through the conserved F or W. The D gene is left open where the match is weak. Only part of the rows carry a size: once, few, many, or a class if the clone is expanded.

DNA	CDR3	D	V	J	size
TGTGCCAGCAAGCTAGCGGATACCTACGAGCAGTACTTC	CASKLADTYEQYF	TRBD2	TRBV2	TRBJ2-7	-
TGCAGCGTTTCGACAGGGCCAACCTACGAGCAGTACTTC	CSVSTGPTYEQYF	TRBD1	TRBV29-1	TRBJ2-7	-
TGCGCCAGCAGCCAAGGCCCCGCGGTAGTGGAGACCCAGTACTTC	CASSQGPAVVETQYF	-	TRBV4-1	TRBJ2-5	-
TGTGCCAGCCTCAACGGCGCGGGCGTTGCTTCACCCCTCCACTTT	CASLNGAGVASPLHF	-	TRBV6-6	TRBJ1-6	-
TGCGCCAGCAGTCAAGTTCTGGGAACCGATACGCAGTATTTT	CASSQVLGTDTQYF	-	TRBV23-1	TRBJ2-3	-
TGTGCCAGCAGTGACCCACAGGGAATCTATGGCTACACCTTC	CASSDPQGIYGYTF	-	TRBV6-1	TRBJ1-2	-
TGCGCCAGCAGTCCTCGGGTCACAGGGAATCCAGATACGCAGTATTTT	CASSPRVTGNPDTQYF	-	TRBV5-1	TRBJ2-3	-
TGTGCCAGCAGCCAAGTACCCAGCGGGACTAGCGGACAACAAGAGACCCAGTACTTC	CASSQVPSGTSGQQETQYF	TRBD2	TRBV4-2	TRBJ2-5	-
TGCAGCGTTGAAATGGGCTTGGAGACCCAGTACTTC	CSVEMGLETQYF	-	TRBV29-1	TRBJ2-5	few
TGTGCCAGCAGTCCTGAGACAGGGACACGCGGCTACACCTTC	CASSPETGTRGYTF	TRBD1	TRBV6-5	TRBJ1-2	-
TGCGCCAGCAGCTTGGGAGGGGATGGCTACACCTTC	CASSLGGDGYTF	-	TRBV5-1	TRBJ1-2	-
TGTGCCAGCAGTAAAACTATGAACACTGAAGCTTTCTTT	CASSKTMNTEAFF	-	TRBV6-5	TRBJ1-1	-
TGCCGAGGGGAAGGGCCTGAAGCTTTCTTT	CRGEGPEAFF	-	TRBV7-9	TRBJ1-1	-
TGCGCCAGCAGCCAACCTAGCGACAATGAGCAGTTCTTC	CASSQPSDNEQFF	-	TRBV5-1	TRBJ2-1	-
TGTGCCAGCAGCTTTCTCGAACAGGACAATCAGCCCCAGCATTTT	CASSFLEQDNQPQHF	-	TRBV5-6	TRBJ1-5	few
TGTGCCGGGACAGCATGGGGGGGCTACACCTTC	CAGTAWGGYTF	TRBD1	TRBV30	TRBJ1-2	-
TGTGCCAGCAGCGCACAACAGGGGGATTCACCCCTCCACTTT	CASSAQQGDSPLHF	TRBD1	TRBV9	TRBJ1-6	-
TGTGCCAGCAGTCCGGGACAAATCTACGAGCAGTACTTC	CASSPGQIYEQYF	-	TRBV27	TRBJ2-7	few
TGTGCCAGTTCGACAGGGGGTTTTAATGAAAAACTGTTTTTT	CASSTGGFNEKLFF	TRBD1	TRBV6-5	TRBJ1-4	-
TGTGCCAGCAGAGACTCTAGCTCCTACGAGCAGTACTTC	CASRDSSSYEQYF	-	TRBV27	TRBJ2-7	once
TGCAGTACCGGGGTGAGCTCCTACAATGAGCAGTTCTTC	CSTGVSSYNEQFF	-	TRBV29-1	TRBJ2-1	few
TGTGCCAGCAGTCCCCCACAGACGACTAATTCACCCCTCCACTTT	CASSPPQTTNSPLHF	-	TRBV28	TRBJ1-6	-
TGTGCCAGCAGCGCTTATACAGCGGGCTACACCTTC	CASSAYTAGYTF	-	TRBV7-2	TRBJ1-2	-
TGTGCCAGCAGGAGGCTCCTGAACACTGAAGCTTTCTTT	CASRRLLNTEAFF	-	TRBV28	TRBJ1-1	-
TGTGCCAGCTCACCATTAGTGACAGGGTCCTTCGGGGAGCAGTACTTC	CASSPLVTGSFGEQYF	TRBD1	TRBV18	TRBJ2-7	-
TGTGCCAGCAGCTGGGACAGAACCTACGAGCAGTACTTC	CASSWDRTYEQYF	TRBD1	TRBV5-6	TRBJ2-7	-
TGTGCCAGCAGCCCGGGCTGGACAGCCTACGAGCAGTACTTC	CASSPGWTAYEQYF	-	TRBV7-2	TRBJ2-7	-
TGTGCCAGCAGCTTAGAGTTCGGGAAAGATACGCAGTATTTT	CASSLEFGKDTQYF	-	TRBV11-2	TRBJ2-3	-
TGTGCCAGCAGAAGCGGGGGGGGGTCGGATACGCAGTATTTT	CASRSGGGSDTQYF	TRBD2	TRBV6-5	TRBJ2-3	few
TGTGCCAGCAGTTTAGGTCGAGGGAACCAGCCCCAGCATTTT	CASSLGRGNQPQHF	-	TRBV27	TRBJ1-5	few
TGTGCCAGCAGTTACCTCACAGGGGCCAAAAACATTCAGTACTTC	CASSYLTGAKNIQYF	-	TRBV6-5	TRBJ2-4	-
TGCGCCAGCAGCGAGCGGACAGGGCAGCTCTCTGGGGCCAACGTCCTGACTTTC	CASSERTGQLSGANVLTF	TRBD1	TRBV5-1	TRBJ2-6	once
TGTGCCAGCAGTGAATACAACAACTTCTATGGCTACACCTTC	CASSEYNNFYGYTF	-	TRBV25-1	TRBJ1-2	-
TGCAGCGTAAGGTCGGCGGGCGAGCAGTACTTC	CSVRSAGEQYF	-	TRBV29-1	TRBJ2-7	once
TGTGCCAGCAGCGACTCGGAGTTTGGCACTGAAGCTTTCTTT	CASSDSEFGTEAFF	-	TRBV7-9	TRBJ1-1	-
TGTGCCAGCAGCCAAGCGGTCAATCGGTATAGCAATCAGCCCCAGCATTTT	CASSQAVNRYSNQPQHF	-	TRBV14	TRBJ1-5	-
TGTGCCAGCAGTGGACAGGGACGCAATCAGCCCCAGCATTTT	CASSGQGRNQPQHF	TRBD1	TRBV2	TRBJ1-5	-
TGCGCCAGCAGCCGAACACAGACAGGGGGCGAGCAGTACTTC	CASSRTQTGGEQYF	TRBD1	TRBV4-1	TRBJ2-7	-
TGTGCCAGCAGCGGAATAGCGGGGGCCACAGATACGCAGTATTTT	CASSGIAGATDTQYF	TRBD2	TRBV14	TRBJ2-3	-
TGCGCCAGCAGCCCAACAGGGAGGCGGGAGACCCAGTACTTC	CASSPTGRRETQYF	-	TRBV5-1	TRBJ2-5	-
TGTGCCAGCAGCTTAGAACCGGGGGGGAACACTGAAGCTTTCTTT	CASSLEPGGNTEAFF	-	TRBV11-2	TRBJ1-1	-